These 15 T cell receptor beta chains were sequenced from one sample in a study of blood T cells in healthy people across ages. For the second PCR, which ran for 7 to 11 cycles, a sample-barcoded 5' primer and a J-beta primer mix were used. One entry per CDR3 protein results from TCRdb running MiXCR on the 5' RACE reads. Among under 850,000 distinct CDR3 sequences listed, 36% were seen once. The sequenced sample was blood. These receptors all come from a young man in good health.

Comment on this clonotype: Being one base from a much bigger clone, this may be a read error. V is TRBV6-2 or TRBV6-3 and J is TRBJ2-5; D is undetermined. CDR1 is MNHEY, CDR2 SVGEGT, per germline. This CDR3 is 13 amino acids long. Trimming shortened V by 1 base and J by 3 bases, and 6 bases separated the two germline ends. CDR3 in amino acids: CASSYFGEETQYF. The DNA for the CDR3 is TGTGCCAGCAGTTACTTTGGGGAAGAGACCCAGTACTTC.

This clonotype was seen a handful of times. This sequence joins TRBV7-2 and TRBJ2-1; 12 bases match TRBD2. Near its end, the DNA agrees better with TRBJ2-7, so the J call may be wrong. CDR1 and CDR2 (germline): SGHTA, FQGNSA. The CDR3 length is 17 residues. This CDR3 is CASSLGPGLAGYNEQYF. The CDR3 nucleotides read TGTGCCAGCAGCTTAGGTCCAGGACTAGCGGGGTACAATGAGCAGTACTTC.

This rearrangement joins TRBV7-2 to TRBJ2-7; TRBD1 matches at 7 bases. This CDR3 has 14 amino acids. J lost 5 bases, V lost 4 bases, and 8 bases had no gene match. The germline V gene has CDR1 SGHTA and CDR2 FQGNSA. The CDR3 loop is CASSSATGSHEQYF. In DNA form, the CDR3 reads TGTGCCAGCAGCTCAGCGACAGGGTCTCACGAGCAGTACTTC.

A note on this clonotype: This may be a read error: a much more frequent sequence differs by one nucleotide. V usage is TRBV20-1 and J usage is TRBJ2-3, with 10 bases aligning to TRBD2. From germline, CDR1 is DFQATT and CDR2 SNEGSKA (reference sequence). The CDR3 loop spans 16 amino acids. CDR3: CSARASSGGSTDTHYF. The CDR3 DNA follows: TGCAGTGCTAGAGCCTCTAGCGGGGGTAGCACAGATACGCATTATTTT.

This clonotype was recorded at least ten times. The chain is built from TRBV12-3 or TRBV12-4 and TRBJ1-5; D is uncertain. V was pared by 3 bases and J by 3 bases, with 9 bases between. There are 14 residues in the CDR3. The CDR3 protein is CASSFMGNNQPQHF. CDR3 DNA: TGTGCCAGCAGTTTTATGGGGAACAATCAGCCCCAGCATTTT.

CDR3 sequence: CASSPTGVLSGEQYF. The CDR3 DNA sequence: TGCGCCAGCAGTCCGACAGGGGTCCTATCCGGTGAGCAGTACTTC. The genes are TRBV10-2 and TRBJ2-5, with 8 bases identical to TRBD1. Trimming took 5 bases from V and 11 from J; bases not matched to a gene: 16. The CDR3 has 15 amino acids. Germline V gene sequence: CDR1 WSHSY, CDR2 SAAADI.

This clonotype was found a few times. J is TRBJ1-6 and V is TRBV7-2; D call uncertain. This CDR3 comprises 13 residues. Trimming left V 5 bases short and J 10 bases short, with 12 bases between. Germline assignment: CDR1 SGHTA and CDR2 FQGNSA. In DNA form, the CDR3 reads TGTGCCAGCAGCCCACCGCCGTTCTCACCCCTCCACTTT. It codes for CASSPPPFSPLHF.

This clonotype was detected a few times. Being one base from a much bigger clone, this may be a read error. The chain has TRBV7-9 and TRBJ2-3; no definite D call. V was pared by 7 bases and J by 2 bases, with 4 bases between. Germline CDR1 reads SEHNR; CDR2 reads FQNEAQ (reference sequence). The CDR3 contains 11 residues. CDR3 nucleotide sequence: TGTGCCAGCACCTACACAGATACGCAGTATTTT. As protein: CASTYTDTQYF.

This chain joins TRBV5-1 and TRBJ1-2, with TRBD1 matching 7 bases. The trim removed 4 bases at V and 6 bases at J, leaving 6 bases unmatched. CDR1 SGHRS and CDR2 YFSETQ come from the germline V gene. This CDR3 has 13 residues. Here the CDR3 reads CASSRQGVDGYTF. The CDR3 region has the DNA TGCGCCAGCAGCCGACAGGGTGTGGATGGCTACACCTTC.

This clonotype was seen ten or more times. The rearrangement links TRBV29-1 to TRBJ2-5; D may correspond to TRBD1 or TRBD2 (6 bases each). The V gene lost 1 base and the J gene lost 5 bases, with 8 bases spanning the gap. The CDR3 is made up of 12 amino acids. Germline V gene data show CDR1 as SQVTM and CDR2 as ANQGSEA. The CDR3 sequence: CSVEGGGETQYF. The CDR3 nucleotides are TGCAGCGTTGAAGGAGGGGGGGAGACCCAGTACTTC. Complete variable domain (other parts from reference TRBV29-1 and TRBJ2-5): SAVISQKPSRDICQRGTSLTIQCQVDSQVTMMFWYRQQPGQSLTLIATANQGSEATYESGFVIDKFPISRPNLTFSTLTVSNMSPEDSSIYLCSVEGGGETQYFGPGTRLLVL.

J is TRBJ2-6 and V is TRBV6-1; D unresolved. Germline V lookup: CDR1 MNHNS, CDR2 SASEGT. V lost 1 base to trimming and J lost 0 bases, with 4 bases between them. The CDR3 runs to 15 residues. This CDR3 is CASSEDSSGANVLTF. The DNA for the CDR3 is TGTGCCAGCAGTGAAGACAGCTCTGGGGCCAACGTCCTGACTTTC.

Only a few counts were recorded for this clonotype. J is TRBJ1-2 and V is TRBV9; 8 bases agree with TRBD1. Per germline, CDR1 SGDLS and CDR2 YYNGEE. J was trimmed by 2 bases and V by 3 bases; bases with no gene match: 6. The CDR3 totals 15 residues. CDR3 protein: CASSARDRMNYGYTF. The DNA for the CDR3 is TGTGCCAGCAGCGCGCGGGACAGGATGAACTATGGCTACACCTTC.

This clonotype turned up a few times. The V gene is TRBV9, the J gene TRBJ2-3, with D hard to call. V was clipped by 5 bases and J by 5 bases, with 12 bases between them. Germline V gene data show CDR1 as SGDLS and CDR2 as YYNGEE. This CDR3 region has 13 residues. The CDR3 nucleotides read TGTGCCAGCAGGCTAGGATGGGAAGATACGCAGTATTTT. This encodes CASRLGWEDTQYF. The complete variable domain, with remaining parts taken from reference TRBV9 and TRBJ2-3, reads DSGVTQTPKHLITATGQRVTLRCSPRSGDLSVYWYQQSLDQGLQFLIQYYNGEERAKGNILERFSAQQFPDLHSELNLSSLELGDSALYFCASRLGWEDTQYFGPGTRLTVL.

The J gene is TRBJ2-1, the V gene TRBV20-1, with 8 bases identical to TRBD2. The CDR3 loop spans 14 amino acids. Germline CDR1 reads DFQATT; CDR2 reads SNEGSKA (reference sequence). J lost 8 bases, V lost 0 bases, and 6 bases had no gene match. The CDR3 protein is CSAREPGGPDEQFF. CDR3 DNA: TGCAGTGCTAGAGAGCCGGGGGGGCCGGATGAGCAGTTCTTC.

In this sample, this clonotype turned up many times. V is TRBV11-2 and J is TRBJ1-2, with D hard to call. Germline V gene data show CDR1 as SGHAT and CDR2 as FQNNGV. Deletions cut 5 bases from V and 1 base from J, with 11 bases between. CDR3 length equals 14 residues. The CDR3 DNA reads as TGTGCCAGCAGCCACCCGGGGATTAACTATGGCTACACCTTC. As protein: CASSHPGINYGYTF.